This entry lists 2 T cell receptor beta chains sequenced from one sample in a study of human T cells and chemical hapten exposure. TCRdb independently ran MiXCR on the RACE reads; one entry per CDR3 protein. Here the sample spans 300,000 to 400,000 distinct CDR3 sequences, 4.5% to 6% being singletons. Noted time point: pre-sensitization, week 0. Treatment specified: therapeutic diphenylcyclopropenone sensitization with weekly scalp DPC. The source was whole blood, collected in connection with sensitization to the hapten diphenylcyclopropenone (DPC). The receptors originated from a woman in her forties or fifties with alopecia areata. Some clones in this sample may be carry-over from other donors' samples.

The chain employs TRBV2 and TRBJ2-1, with 10 bases that match TRBD1. The V gene end was trimmed by 4 bases and the J gene end by 7 bases; junction bases not matched to a gene: 7. The CDR3 runs to 15 residues. The germline CDR1 and CDR2 sequences are SNHLY and FYNNEI. Here the CDR3 reads CASSVWTGGFNEQFF. In DNA form, the CDR3 reads TGTGCCAGCAGTGTGTGGACAGGGGGGTTTAATGAGCAGTTCTTC. Looking up the rest from reference TRBV2 and TRBJ2-1 gives the full variable domain: EPEVTQTPSHQVTQMGQEVILRCVPISNHLYFYWYRQILGQKVEFLVSFYNNEISEKSEIFDDQFSVERPDGSNFTLKIRSTKLEDSAMYFCASSVWTGGFNEQFFGPGTRLTVL.

The gene calls are TRBV27 and TRBJ2-3; D remains ambiguous. This CDR3 region has 14 residues. Germline values: CDR1 MNHEY, CDR2 SMNVEV (reference sequence). Trimming left V 2 bases short and J 2 bases short, with 8 bases between. This CDR3 is CASSLEAHTDTQYF. In DNA form, the CDR3 reads TGTGCCAGCAGTTTAGAGGCACACACAGATACGCAGTATTTT.